Shown below are 30 T cell receptor beta chains from a single sample sequenced in a study of cytomegalovirus exposure and HLA in healthy donors. With 60 Vbeta and 13 Jbeta primers, the PCR was carried out. The data were produced by immunoSEQ multiplex PCR, yet TCRdb's version contains in-frame clones alone and is incomplete. The repertoire holds 150,000 to 200,000 clones, approximately 59% seen once, with around 2.9% in the top ten. Sequenced material: PBMCs. These receptors were taken from a middle-aged man in good health and CMV-seronegative.

The chain couples TRBV12-5 to TRBJ1-4; D is undetermined. V gave up 7 bases and J gave up 7 bases, with 19 bases separating them. The CDR3 spans 15 residues. Germline assignment: CDR1 LGHNT and CDR2 FRNRAP. The CDR3 DNA is TGTGCTAGTGCCCTTAGGGCGGGATTTGGTGAAAAACTGTTTTTT. Encoded protein: CASALRAGFGEKLFF.

The V and J genes are TRBV27 and TRBJ2-7; 7 nucleotides match TRBD2. Germline CDR1 reads MNHEY; CDR2 reads SMNVEV (reference sequence). Trimming removed 5 bases from V and 4 bases from J; junction bases left unmatched: 8. There are 14 residues in the CDR3. CDR3 sequence: CASSSLADSYEQYF. DNA of the CDR3: TGTGCCAGCAGTAGTCTAGCGGACTCTTACGAGCAGTACTTC.

With regard to this clone: A read error may account for a junction end that differs from germline. This chain's CDR3 is CSSSLGQGHYGYTF. The CDR3, as DNA: TGTTCCAGCAGCTTAGGACAGGGGCACTATGGCTACACCTTC. The chain joins TRBV7-9 to TRBJ1-2; 9 nucleotides agree with TRBD1. The CDR3 is 14 residues long. Germline CDR1 SEHNR, CDR2 FQNEAQ (reference sequence).

This chain connects TRBV11-2 to TRBJ2-5, with 7 bases matching TRBD1. V lost 5 bases, J lost 3 bases, and 12 bases stayed unmatched. CDR1 is SGHAT and CDR2 is FQNNGV in the germline V gene. This CDR3 contains 16 residues. In nucleotides, the CDR3 is TGTGCCAGCAGCACCAGGACAGGTTTAAGGGAAGAGACCCAGTACTTC. Amino acids: CASSTRTGLREETQYF.

This chain links TRBV6-6 with TRBJ1-3; unclear D gene. Germline-derived CDR1 and CDR2 are MNHNY and SVGAGI (reference sequence). The V and J ends lost 6 bases and 4 bases respectively, with 16 bases between them. The CDR3 spans 15 residues. CDR3 sequence (DNA): TGTGCCAGCAGGCCAGGCTCCTCTCTGGGAAACACCATATATTTT. As protein: CASRPGSSLGNTIYF.

This sequence joins TRBV5-1 and TRBJ2-7, with D possibly matching TRBD2 (6 bases). V gave up 3 bases and J gave up 6 bases, with 22 bases separating them. CDR1 SGHRS and CDR2 YFSETQ come from the germline V gene. CDR3 length: 16 amino acids. The CDR3 region has the DNA TGCGCCAGCAGCTCAGATCCGGGAGTTAGGGCTCTCGAGCAGTACTTC. Its protein product is CASSSDPGVRALEQYF.

The rearrangement joins TRBV5-1 to TRBJ1-2, with TRBD1 identical over 8 bases. CDR1 SGHRS and CDR2 YFSETQ come from the germline V gene. The CDR3 loop spans 14 amino acids. V lost 4 bases to trimming and J lost 4 bases; unmatched junction nucleotides: 6. The CDR3 sequence is CASSDGQGVYGYTF. In DNA form, the CDR3 reads TGCGCCAGCAGCGATGGACAGGGCGTCTATGGCTACACCTTC.

The rearrangement joins TRBV2 to TRBJ2-1; a weak D match, TRBD1 (6 bases). The germline CDR1 and CDR2 sequences are SNHLY and FYNNEI. V shed 3 bases and J shed 5 bases, with 14 bases lying between them. CDR3 length: 15 amino acids. The CDR3 protein is CASSEADSLNNEQFF. The CDR3 DNA follows: TGTGCCAGCAGTGAGGCGGACAGCCTTAACAATGAGCAGTTCTTC.

The V and J genes are TRBV11-3 and TRBJ2-1, with 10 bases matching TRBD2. The germline V gene encodes CDR1 SGHNT and CDR2 YENEEA. The CDR3 sequence is 16 residues long. J was trimmed by 8 bases and V by 1 base; bases with no gene match: 8. CDR3 nucleotides: TGTGCCAGCAGCTTAGGGTCTAGCGGGAGTATGGATGAGCAGTTCTTC. Translation gives CASSLGSSGSMDEQFF.

This clone has just a few counts. This chain links TRBV6-5 with TRBJ1-1, with TRBD1 as a possible D gene (5 bases). Germline V gives CDR1 MNHEY, CDR2 SVGAGI. CDR3 size: 15 residues. Trimming took off 2 bases at V and 4 bases at J, with 14 bases between the two ends. The CDR3 loop is CASSYGVGATTEAFF. As DNA, the CDR3 is TGTGCCAGCAGTTACGGGGTAGGGGCGACCACTGAAGCTTTCTTT.

This rearrangement joins TRBV9 to TRBJ1-1; possibly TRBD1 for D (6 bases). Germline loops: CDR1 SGDLS, CDR2 YYNGEE. The CDR3 contains 15 residues. Trimming pared 0 bases from V and 4 bases from J, leaving 13 bases between. The CDR3 region has the DNA TGTGCCAGCAGCGTAGTTGGGGGGGCAGGCACTGAAGCTTTCTTT. It is translated as CASSVVGGAGTEAFF.

Concerning this clone itself: One junction end does not reproduce the germline sequence, and a read error may be involved. Other DNA sequences in the sample encode the same CDR3. The chain recombines TRBV28 with TRBJ1-2, with a weak D call TRBD1 (5 bases). This CDR3 region has 14 residues. Per germline, CDR1 MDHEN and CDR2 SYDVKM. CDR3: CASSLLGEGYGYTF. The CDR3 DNA sequence: TGTGCCAGTAGTTTATTAGGGGAGGGTTATGGCTACACCTTC.

In this sample, this clone turned up a few times. The chain recombines TRBV11-3 with TRBJ2-7, with D possibly matching TRBD2 (6 bases). Trimming took 1 base from V and 7 from J, leaving 23 bases between them. The CDR3 is made up of 17 amino acids. Per germline, CDR1 SGHNT and CDR2 YENEEA. Written as DNA, the CDR3 is TGTGCCAGCAGCTTAGGCCCGGGGGTCAGGAGGGAGGAGGAGCAGTACTTC. Translating gives CASSLGPGVRREEEQYF.

The rearrangement joins TRBV6-1 to TRBJ2-3, with TRBD2 matching over 9 bases. There are 17 residues in the CDR3. The V and J ends lost 1 base and 5 bases, in that order; junction bases with no gene match: 10. Germline CDR1 is MNHNS and CDR2 is SASEGT. The CDR3 is CASSEGAGGGAVDTQYF. The CDR3 DNA follows: TGTGCCAGCAGTGAAGGAGCGGGCGGGGGGGCAGTAGATACGCAGTATTTT.

V is TRBV29-1 and J is TRBJ2-7; 9 bases are a match to TRBD1. Per germline, CDR1 SQVTM and CDR2 ANQGSEA. Trimming took 5 bases from V and 3 from J; bases not matched to a gene: 5. The CDR3 loop spans 13 amino acids. Written as DNA, the CDR3 is TGCAGCGTTACGCTGACAGGGGGCTACGAGCAGTACTTC. It specifies CSVTLTGGYEQYF.

V usage is TRBV18 and J usage is TRBJ1-6; 7 positions match TRBD1. Losses at the gene ends were 4 bases for V and 4 bases for J; bases not matched to a gene: 4. The CDR3 sequence is 15 residues long. CDR1 is KGHSH, CDR2 LQKENI, per germline. CDR3 bases: TGTGCCAGCTCACTTGCGACAGGGTATAATTCACCCCTCCACTTT. As protein: CASSLATGYNSPLHF.

This sequence joins TRBV5-1 and TRBJ2-2, with 9 bases fitting TRBD1. In germline, CDR1 is SGHRS, CDR2 YFSETQ. The length of the CDR3 is 16 residues. V dropped 4 bases and J dropped 0; count of bases not matched to a gene: 4. The CDR3 DNA is TGCGCCAGCAGCCTGTGGGACAGGGCGAACACCGGGGAGCTGTTTTTT. It is translated as CASSLWDRANTGELFF.

CDR3 nucleotides: TGTGCCAGCAGCTATACAGGGATCGACTACAATGAGCAGTTCTTC. Translation: CASSYTGIDYNEQFF. The chain carries TRBV28 and TRBJ2-1; a weak D match, TRBD1 (6 bases). V was trimmed by 6 bases and J by 3 bases, leaving 15 bases between them. The CDR3 length is 15 residues. Germline CDR1 is MDHEN and CDR2 is SYDVKM.

The V call is TRBV5-1, the J call TRBJ2-5; 7 nucleotides match TRBD2. The ends lost 3 bases at V and 2 bases at J; junction bases unmatched: 7. The CDR3 contains 15 residues. The germline V gene encodes CDR1 SGHRS and CDR2 YFSETQ. CDR3 protein: CASSSGWRGQETQYF. CDR3 DNA: TGCGCCAGCAGCTCGGGTTGGCGGGGGCAAGAGACCCAGTACTTC.

The rearrangement joins TRBV19 to TRBJ1-4; no clear D. The CDR3 is made up of 12 amino acids. The V end was cut by 5 bases, the J end by 6 bases, with 7 bases between. Germline lookup yields CDR1 LNHDA and CDR2 SQIVND (reference sequence). As DNA, the CDR3 is TGTGCCAGTAGTCTCCGAGATGAAAAACTGTTTTTT. Translated: CASSLRDEKLFF. Full variable domain (missing parts from reference TRBV19 and TRBJ1-4): DGGITQSPKYLFRKEGQNVTLSCEQNLNHDAMYWYRQDPGQGLRLIYYSQIVNDFQKGDIAEGYSVSREKKESFPLTVTSAQKNPTAFYLCASSLRDEKLFFGSGTQLSVL.

In regard to this clone: Since a much larger clone is just one base distant, this may be a read error. The sample has other DNA sequences that encode this CDR3 too. The chain has TRBV11-3 and TRBJ2-3, with 7 bases aligning to TRBD1. V lost 3 bases to trimming and J lost 0 bases; unmatched junction nucleotides: 0. This CDR3 has 14 amino acids. Germline V gives CDR1 SGHNT, CDR2 YENEEA. CDR3 sequence reads: CASSLTGSTDTQYF. In DNA, the CDR3 is TGTGCCAGCAGCTTGACAGGGAGCACAGATACGCAGTATTTT.

V and J are TRBV11-2 and TRBJ1-1, with D maybe TRBD1 (6 bases). V shed 5 bases and J shed 10 bases, with 17 bases lying between them. Germline V lookup: CDR1 SGHAT, CDR2 FQNNGV. The CDR3 has 13 residues. The CDR3 bases are TGTGCCAGCAGCATTTCCGGGACACAGGTAGCTTTCTTT. Amino acid sequence: CASSISGTQVAFF.

The chain carries TRBV21-1 and TRBJ2-1; the table's D call of TRBD2 was not tested on the DNA. TRBV21-1 is a documented pseudogene. The CDR3 runs to 18 residues. CDR3 sequence: CASSNCGSPAGNYNEQFF. The CDR3 DNA follows: TGTGCCAGCAGCAATTGCGGGAGCCCTGCTGGGAATTACAATGAGCAGTTCTTC.

Regarding this clone: The conserved phenylalanine or tryptophan normally closing the CDR3 is absent here, so this likely arose from a read error. No DNA is shown, since the ends of the CDR3 on it are uncertain; the CDR3 is the one TCRdb lists. The V and J genes are TRBV9 and TRBJ2-7; TRBD1, the table's D call, was not compared with the DNA. The V gene's germline CDR1 is SGDLS and CDR2 YYNGEE. The CDR3 spans 13 residues, counting both ends. CDR3: CASSVYPTGTGGS.

The V call is TRBV28, the J call TRBJ2-7; a weak D match, TRBD1 (9 bases). Germline values: CDR1 MDHEN, CDR2 SYDVKM. The CDR3 length is 18 residues. V dropped 1 base and J dropped 6 bases, with 25 bases sitting between them. The CDR3 protein is CASSLYTGGGRKRAEQYF. In nucleotides, the CDR3 is TGTGCCAGCAGTTTATACACAGGGGGCGGGAGGAAGAGGGCCGAGCAGTACTTC.

This chain uses TRBV4-1 with TRBJ2-1; D may be TRBD1 (6 bases). The V end was cut by 0 bases, the J end by 0 bases, with 18 bases between. Germline assignment: CDR1 MGHRA and CDR2 YSYEKL. The CDR3 is 19 amino acids. CDR3 residues: CASSQDRSTGPSSYNEQFF. CDR3 nucleotides: TGCGCCAGCAGCCAAGATCGGTCGACAGGTCCAAGCTCCTACAATGAGCAGTTCTTC.

The gene calls are TRBV19 and TRBJ1-3; 9 bases match TRBD1. Trimming removed 7 bases from V and 2 bases from J; junction bases left unmatched: 15. This CDR3 comprises 18 residues. In germline, CDR1 is LNHDA, CDR2 SQIVND (reference sequence). Here the CDR3 reads CASTRQPGTGGPGNTIYF. The CDR3 region has the DNA TGTGCCAGTACCCGCCAACCGGGCACAGGGGGCCCTGGAAACACCATATATTTT.

The V and J genes are TRBV7-2 and TRBJ1-3; D is undetermined. The CDR3 has 14 residues. Between the trimmed V and J ends, which lost 3 bases and 2 bases, there was a span of 8 bases. From germline, CDR1 is SGHTA and CDR2 FQGNSA. The CDR3 DNA follows: TGTGCCAGCAGCTTTGACAAGGCTGGAAACACCATATATTTT. This codes for CASSFDKAGNTIYF.

CDR3 DNA sequence: TGTGCCAGCAGCTTAGAGGCGAACACTGAAGCTTTCTTT. It encodes CASSLEANTEAFF. The V call is TRBV5-4, the J call TRBJ1-1; unclear D gene. Germline assignment: CDR1 SGHNT and CDR2 YYREEE (reference sequence). The CDR3 consists of 13 residues. Trimming pared 2 bases from V and 1 base from J, leaving 6 bases between.

V and J are TRBV5-8 and TRBJ1-5; TRBD1 matches at 7 bases. Looked up from germline, CDR1 is SGHTS and CDR2 is YDEGEE. V shed 2 bases and J 7 bases; nucleotides not matched to a gene: 9. This CDR3 is built from 15 residues. The CDR3 nucleotides read TGTGCCAGCAGCTTCAGCCGGGACAGTCGGCAGCCCCAGCATTTT. Protein: CASSFSRDSRQPQHF.